The 27 T cell receptor beta chains reported below all come from one sample, sequenced in a study of Ad26.COV2.S vaccination and SARS-CoV-2 variants. The treatment is: around 19 received Ad26.COV2.S at low or high dose, single or two shots; about 5 received placebo; per-sample allocation not given. Vaccine and placebo recipients were sampled on day 63 after the first injection. Using immunoSEQ multiplex PCR, the repertoire was profiled, and TCRdb retains in-frame clones only, with some absent. The data contain about 420,000 clones, roughly 90% of them singletons. This sample comprised peripheral blood, obtained in a trial of Ad26.COV2.S vaccine versus placebo. These receptors all stem from a person between 18 and 65 years old who received the Ad26.COV2.S COVID-19 vaccine or a placebo.

This clone was observed a handful of times. The genes are TRBV28 and TRBJ2-3; no definite D call. The CDR3 runs 11 residues. CDR1 is MDHEN, CDR2 SYDVKM, per germline. The V end lost 3 bases, the J end lost 2 bases, and 0 bases lay between the germline ends. Written as DNA, the CDR3 is TGTGCCAGCAGTTTCACAGATACGCAGTATTTT. Translating it yields CASSFTDTQYF.

The chain employs TRBV6-1 and TRBJ2-2, with TRBD1 as a possible D gene (5 bases). The V end lost 2 bases, the J end lost 4 bases, and 14 bases lay between the germline ends. Germline CDR1 is MNHNS and CDR2 is SASEGT. The CDR3 runs to 16 residues. DNA of the CDR3: TGTGCCAGCAGTGAACGAAGCAGGGCCGGCACCGGGGAGCTGTTTTTT. Its translation: CASSERSRAGTGELFF.

The rearrangement links TRBV5-8 to TRBJ1-5; no definite D call. V lost 3 bases and J lost 4, with 11 bases in between. Per germline, CDR1 SGHTS and CDR2 YDEGEE. The CDR3 has 14 amino acids. The CDR3 sequence is CASSSRLGNQPQHF. CDR3 bases: TGTGCCAGCAGCTCGCGACTGGGGAATCAGCCCCAGCATTTT.

This chain links TRBV7-9 with TRBJ2-5; perhaps TRBD2 as D (6 bases). V lost 6 bases, J lost 4 bases, and 15 bases lay in between. CDR3 length: 14 residues. Germline values: CDR1 SEHNR, CDR2 FQNEAQ (reference sequence). CDR3 in amino acids: CASSSVPGLETQYF. The CDR3 coding sequence is TGTGCCAGCAGTTCCGTCCCGGGACTAGAGACCCAGTACTTC.

The V and J genes are TRBV5-1 and TRBJ1-5; D is possibly TRBD1 (6 bases). The CDR3 length is 14 residues. The germline V and J ends were trimmed by 3 bases and 4 bases, with 11 bases remaining between them. The germline gives CDR1 SGHRS, CDR2 YFSETQ. In nucleotides, the CDR3 is TGCGCCAGCAGCTGGGGGCCCCAAAATCAGCCCCAGCATTTT. Protein product: CASSWGPQNQPQHF.

As to this clone: This specimen includes other DNA sequences encoding the same CDR3. V usage is TRBV30 and J usage is TRBJ1-1; weak D call: TRBD1 (5 bases). Trimming took 1 base from V and 0 from J, leaving 6 bases between them. The CDR3 is made up of 13 amino acids. Per the germline V gene, CDR1 is GTSNPN and CDR2 is SVGIG (reference sequence). This CDR3 is CAWSAGVNTEAFF. The CDR3 bases are TGTGCCTGGAGTGCGGGGGTGAACACTGAAGCTTTCTTT.

Concerning this clone: The identical CDR3 is also encoded by other nucleotide sequences in the sample. This rearrangement joins TRBV11-2 to TRBJ2-2; no clear D. V was shortened by 3 bases and J by 2 bases, with 7 bases between the two germline ends. CDR1 is SGHAT and CDR2 is FQNNGV in the germline V gene. This CDR3 is 14 amino acids long. The CDR3 protein is CASSLGRNTGELFF. The CDR3, as DNA: TGTGCCAGCAGCTTGGGCAGAAACACCGGGGAGCTGTTTTTT.

The V and J genes are TRBV7-2 and TRBJ1-1; a possible D gene is TRBD1 (5 bases). This CDR3 comprises 14 residues. V lost 6 bases to trimming and J lost 1 base, with 12 bases between them. Germline V gene data show CDR1 as SGHTA and CDR2 as FQGNSA. The CDR3 DNA sequence: TGTGCCAGCAGTTCGGGACCGCAGAACACTGAAGCTTTCTTT. Its protein product is CASSSGPQNTEAFF. The whole variable domain, filled in from reference TRBV7-2 and TRBJ1-1, reads GAGVSQSPSNKVTEKGKDVELRCDPISGHTALYWYRQSLGQGLEFLIYFQGNSAPDKSGLPSDRFSAERTGGSVSTLTIQRTQQEDSAVYLCASSSGPQNTEAFFGQGTRLTVV.

DNA of the CDR3: TGTGCCAGCAGACAGGGGGCCCCTTACAATGAGCAGTTCTTC. Translation gives CASRQGAPYNEQFF. The chain combines TRBV27 with TRBJ2-1; 9 bases fit TRBD1. Germline loops: CDR1 MNHEY, CDR2 SMNVEV (reference sequence). The V and J ends lost 6 bases and 4 bases, in that order; junction bases with no gene match: 4. This CDR3 region has 14 residues.

This chain links TRBV3-1 (or the pseudogene TRBV3-2) with TRBJ1-4; 9 bases match TRBD1. V shed 4 bases, J shed 6 bases, and the junction held 6 bases outside the gene matches. Germline loops: CDR1 LGHDT, CDR2 YNNKEL (reference sequence). The CDR3 covers 15 residues. The CDR3 nucleotides read TGTGCCAGCAGCCGAGGGACAGGGTTGTATGAAAAACTGTTTTTT. Translating it yields CASSRGTGLYEKLFF.

This clone was seen only once. The V gene is TRBV12-3 or TRBV12-4, the J gene TRBJ2-4; 7 nucleotides agree with TRBD1. V shed 5 bases, J shed 11 bases, and the junction held 6 bases outside the gene matches. CDR3 length: 12 amino acids. CDR3 in DNA: TGTGCCAGCAGTCAACAGGGGTGGGTTCAGTACTTC. It codes for CASSQQGWVQYF.

This clone occurred many times. The rearrangement uses TRBV6-4 and TRBJ1-1; 9 bases align to TRBD1. Germline lookup yields CDR1 MRHNA and CDR2 SNTAGT. Losses at the gene ends were 2 bases for V and 1 base for J; bases not matched to a gene: 2. The CDR3 covers 15 residues. This CDR3 reads CASSDEQGANTEAFF. The CDR3 DNA reads TGTGCCAGCAGTGACGAACAGGGGGCGAACACTGAAGCTTTCTTT.

The chain uses TRBV14 and TRBJ2-7, with D uncertain. V was clipped by 1 base and J by 7 bases, with 8 bases between them. Germline-derived CDR1 and CDR2 are SGHDN and FVKESK. The CDR3 runs to 12 residues. The CDR3 region has the DNA TGTGCCAGCAGCCAAGCCATCTGGGAGCAGTACTTC. Translated: CASSQAIWEQYF. The whole variable domain, remainder taken from reference TRBV14 and TRBJ2-7, is EAGVTQFPSHSVIEKGQTVTLRCDPISGHDNLYWYRRVMGKEIKFLLHFVKESKQDESGMPNNRFLAERTGGTYSTLKVQPAELEDSGVYFCASSQAIWEQYFGPGTRLTVT.

The rearrangement uses TRBV4-1 and TRBJ2-1; D remains unclear. The germline V gene encodes CDR1 MGHRA and CDR2 YSYEKL. V was clipped by 1 base and J by 9 bases, with 7 bases between them. The CDR3 contains 12 residues. CDR3 sequence (DNA): TGCGCCAGCAGCCAAGTGAACGCTGAGCAGTTCTTC. Its protein is CASSQVNAEQFF.

The CDR3 DNA follows: TGTGCCAGCAGCCAAGGAGTTCAGCCGGACAGGGCATCCTACGAGCAGTACTTC. The encoded protein is CASSQGVQPDRASYEQYF. The chain employs TRBV3-1 (or the pseudogene TRBV3-2) and TRBJ2-7; 8 bases agree with TRBD1. V lost 1 base to trimming and J lost 1 base; unmatched junction nucleotides: 12. CDR3 length: 18 amino acids. Germline V gene sequence: CDR1 LGHDT, CDR2 YNNKEL (reference sequence).

The CDR3 coding sequence is TGTGCCAGCAGCCCGACAGAGTACAATGAGCAGTTCTTC. It translates to CASSPTEYNEQFF. V is TRBV5-8 and J is TRBJ2-1; perhaps TRBD1 as D (5 bases). The germline CDR1 and CDR2 sequences are SGHTS and YDEGEE. The CDR3 contains 13 residues. V lost 4 bases and J lost 4, with 9 bases in between.

This chain links TRBV13 with TRBJ1-1; TRBD1 agrees at 8 bases. The ends lost 5 bases at V and 4 bases at J; junction bases unmatched: 6. The CDR3 length is 14 residues. Germline V gene sequence: CDR1 PRHDT, CDR2 FYEKMQ (reference sequence). The CDR3 here is CASSPLTGGTEAFF. CDR3 DNA sequence: TGTGCCAGCAGCCCCCTAACAGGGGGCACTGAAGCTTTCTTT.

J is TRBJ1-4 and V is TRBV4-3; no reliable D call. CDR1 LGHNA and CDR2 YSLEER come from the germline V gene. The V end lost 5 bases, the J end lost 0 bases, and 10 bases lay between the germline ends. The CDR3 loop spans 15 amino acids. CDR3 DNA sequence: TGCGCCAGCAGCTCCCATCTTGCAACTAATGAAAAACTGTTTTTT. Translating it yields CASSSHLATNEKLFF.

The DNA for the CDR3 is TGTGCCAGTAGTATAGACAGATTCAGCAATGAGCAGTTCTTC. It yields the protein CASSIDRFSNEQFF. The rearrangement links TRBV19 to TRBJ2-1, with D unresolved. Trimming removed 0 bases at V and 6 bases at J, with 9 bases between. CDR1 and CDR2 (germline): LNHDA, SQIVND (reference sequence). CDR3 size: 14 residues.

This rearrangement joins TRBV6-5 to TRBJ2-5, with D unresolved. The CDR3 extends over 13 amino acids. The germline V gene encodes CDR1 MNHEY and CDR2 SVGAGI. Trimming left V 7 bases short and J 1 base short, with 10 bases between. The CDR3 here is CASKVTAQETQYF. In DNA form, the CDR3 reads TGTGCCAGCAAGGTCACAGCCCAAGAGACCCAGTACTTC.

This clone was picked up a small number of times. The J gene is TRBJ2-7, the V gene TRBV7-9; 9 bases fit TRBD1. The CDR3 runs 13 residues. CDR1 and CDR2 (germline): SEHNR, FQNEAQ (reference sequence). The ends lost 3 bases at V and 4 bases at J; junction bases unmatched: 1. The CDR3 DNA reads as TGTGCCAGCAGCTTTGGACAGGGGTACGAGCAGTACTTC. Translating it yields CASSFGQGYEQYF. Supplemented by reference TRBV7-9 and TRBJ2-7, the full variable domain reads DTGVSQNPRHKITKRGQNVTFRCDPISEHNRLYWYRQTLGQGPEFLTYFQNEAQLEKSRLLSDRFSAERPKGSFSTLEIQRTEQGDSAMYLCASSFGQGYEQYFGPGTRLTVT.

V and J are TRBV4-3 and TRBJ2-2, with D tentatively TRBD1 or TRBD2 (5 bases each). Germline assignment: CDR1 LGHNA and CDR2 YSLEER. The CDR3 loop spans 16 amino acids. Trimming shortened V by 2 bases and J by 1 base, and 11 bases separated the two germline ends. For the CDR3, the DNA is TGCGCCAGCAGCCAACAGGGACCGCTGAACACCGGGGAGCTGTTTTTT. Its protein is CASSQQGPLNTGELFF.

Concerning this clone: Other nucleotide sequences in the sample specify the same CDR3. The rearrangement uses TRBV7-3 and TRBJ2-5; D is unclear. V dropped 3 bases and J dropped 2 bases, with 7 bases sitting between them. The CDR3 loop spans 13 amino acids. Germline V gives CDR1 SGHTA, CDR2 FQGTGA. The CDR3 DNA sequence: TGTGCCAGCAGCTTGCTTCCTCAAGAGACCCAGTACTTC. This codes for CASSLLPQETQYF.

The V call is TRBV6-5, the J call TRBJ1-5; 9 bases agree with TRBD1. Germline V lookup: CDR1 MNHEY, CDR2 SVGAGI. The junction had 2 bases not matched to a gene; V was cut back by 0 bases and J by 5 bases. The CDR3 has 15 residues. CDR3 loop: CASSYSRTGDQPQHF. In DNA, the CDR3 is TGTGCCAGCAGTTACTCGAGGACAGGGGATCAGCCCCAGCATTTT.

V is TRBV6-1 and J is TRBJ2-3, with D perhaps TRBD2 (5 bases). Trimming shortened V by 3 bases and J by 3 bases, and 13 bases separated the two germline ends. The germline CDR1 and CDR2 sequences are MNHNS and SASEGT. The CDR3 runs 15 residues. This CDR3 is CASSDEEEMTDTQYF. DNA of the CDR3: TGTGCCAGCAGTGATGAGGAGGAGATGACAGATACGCAGTATTTT.

The chain has TRBV6-2 or TRBV6-3 and TRBJ1-5; D is unresolved. The CDR3 is 15 amino acids. In germline, CDR1 is MNHEY, CDR2 SVGEGT. Trimming cost V 0 bases and J 0 bases, with 6 bases left between them. The CDR3 DNA follows: TGTGCCAGCAGTTACTCGAGTATTAGCAATCAGCCCCAGCATTTT. This sequence encodes CASSYSSISNQPQHF.

The chain carries TRBV19 and TRBJ2-4, with D possibly being TRBD1 or TRBD2 (5 bases each). The CDR3 is 14 amino acids. CDR1 LNHDA and CDR2 SQIVND come from the germline V gene (reference sequence). Trimming removed 7 bases at V and 7 bases at J, with 17 bases between. The CDR3, as DNA: TGTGCCAGTAATTACCGGGACCAAGGGAACATTCAGTACTTC. Amino acid sequence: CASNYRDQGNIQYF.